This T cell receptor (beta chain) appears in the sequencing data of a study of shared clonotypes between healthy human individuals. Broader study findings: Shared clonotypes: about 5.3% naive CD4, around 4% naive CD8, 2.3% memory CD4, under 0.5% memory CD8. Only a few donors were included, so the genetic and exposure-history diversity represented was limited.

The table came from immunoSEQ multiplex PCR; TCRdb's copy has only in-frame clones and leaves some out. There are more than 1.2 million clones in the sample; about 98.5% occur only once, and 0.3% to 0.45% lies in the top ten. V lost 2 bases to trimming and J lost 0 bases, with 11 bases between them. Germline V gene lookup returns CDR1 MGHDK and CDR2 SYGVNS. The CDR3 has 16 amino acids. A word on this clone: Its antigen is undetermined.

The chain carries TRBV25-1 and TRBJ2-1; D is possibly TRBD1 or TRBD2 (5 bases each). Sample: naive CD4+ T cells sorted from blood. Subset: CD45RA+ positively selected. This sequence originates from a man aged 25 to 40 in good health. The CDR3: CASSERGVNSYNEQFF. CDR3 coding DNA: TGTGCCAGCAGTGAAAGAGGGGTGAACTCCTACAATGAGCAGTTCTTC. The full variable domain, its missing parts supplied by reference TRBV25-1 and TRBJ2-1, is EADIYQTPRYLVIGTGKKITLECSQTMGHDKMYWYQQDPGMELHLIHYSYGVNSTEKGDLSSESTVSRIRTEHFPLTLESARPSHTSQYLCASSERGVNSYNEQFFGPGTRLTVL.